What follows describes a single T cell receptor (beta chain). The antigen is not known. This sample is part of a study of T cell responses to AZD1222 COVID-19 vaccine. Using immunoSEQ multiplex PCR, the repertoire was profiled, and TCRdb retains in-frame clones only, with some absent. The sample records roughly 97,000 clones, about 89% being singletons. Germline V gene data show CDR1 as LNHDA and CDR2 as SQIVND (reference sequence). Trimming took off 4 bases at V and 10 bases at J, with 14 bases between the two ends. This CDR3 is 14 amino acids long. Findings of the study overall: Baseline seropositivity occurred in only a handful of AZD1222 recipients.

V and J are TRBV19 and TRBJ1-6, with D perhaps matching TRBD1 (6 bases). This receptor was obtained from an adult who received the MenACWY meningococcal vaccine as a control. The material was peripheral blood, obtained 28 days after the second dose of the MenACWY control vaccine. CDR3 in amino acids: CASSTAGVGSPLHF. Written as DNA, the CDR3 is TGTGCCAGTAGTACAGCAGGGGTGGGGTCACCCCTCCACTTT.